This TCR beta chain stems from a study of regulatory T cells in long-lasting Graves disease. Described time point: persistent/refractory GD, antithyroid drugs over 5 years with positive TRAb. PBMC RNA served as the TCR library source. Building the TCR beta libraries relied on iRepertoire HTBI primers, and CDR3 regions underwent Arm-PCR. Using its own MiXCR run on the multiplex PCR reads, TCRdb lists one record per CDR3 protein. The profile shows about 470,000 distinct CDR3 sequences, less than 25% of them singletons. Germline V gene data show CDR1 as MDHEN and CDR2 as SYDVKM. V gave up 6 bases and J gave up 0 bases, with 17 bases separating them. The CDR3 has 16 residues.

The source of this sequence is a female donor with Graves disease. The V call is TRBV28, the J call TRBJ1-2; D is uncertain. Material: peripheral blood mononuclear cells (PBMCs), obtained when the disease was refractory, from a patient treated with antithyroid drugs. CDR3 in amino acids: CASRGWSSSTNYGYTF. CDR3 in DNA: TGTGCCAGCAGGGGTTGGTCCAGTTCCACTAACTATGGCTACACCTTC.